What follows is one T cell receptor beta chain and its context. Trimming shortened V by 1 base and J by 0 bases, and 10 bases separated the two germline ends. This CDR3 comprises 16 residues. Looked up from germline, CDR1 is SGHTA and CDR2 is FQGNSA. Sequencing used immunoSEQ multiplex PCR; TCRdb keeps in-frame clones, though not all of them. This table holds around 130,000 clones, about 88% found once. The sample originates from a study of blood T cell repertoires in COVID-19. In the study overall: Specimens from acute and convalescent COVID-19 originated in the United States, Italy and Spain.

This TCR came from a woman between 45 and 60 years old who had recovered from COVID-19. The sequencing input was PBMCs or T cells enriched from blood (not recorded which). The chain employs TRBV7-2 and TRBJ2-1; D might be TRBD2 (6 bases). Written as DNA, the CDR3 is TGTGCCAGCAGCTTAGTTGGGGGGAGCTCCTACAATGAGCAGTTCTTC. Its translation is CASSLVGGSSYNEQFF. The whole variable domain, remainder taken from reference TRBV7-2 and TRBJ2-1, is GAGVSQSPSNKVTEKGKDVELRCDPISGHTALYWYRQSLGQGLEFLIYFQGNSAPDKSGLPSDRFSAERTGGSVSTLTIQRTQQEDSAVYLCASSLVGGSSYNEQFFGPGTRLTVL.